These 14 T cell receptor beta chains share one sample of origin, sequenced in a study of beta chain features in type 1 diabetes. The investigators reverse transcribed all of the isolated RNA, so they sequenced expressed TCRB transcripts. Sequenced by immunoSEQ multiplex PCR; TCRdb stores in-frame clones only, minus some. Of 850,000 to 900,000 clones listed, about 17% were seen once; the top ten hold 0.023%. Specimen: naive CD4+ T cells from blood. These TCRs come from a woman between 18 and 30 years old in good health.

A few counts support this clone. The sample has other DNA sequences that encode this CDR3 too. The CDR3 bases are TGTGCCAGTAGCGGGGGGCCCTACAATGAGCAGTTCTTC. Protein sequence: CASSGGPYNEQFF. The chain employs TRBV19 and TRBJ2-1, with D possibly TRBD2 on 7 matching bases. The V and J ends lost 6 bases and 2 bases respectively, with 8 bases between them. CDR3 length: 13 amino acids. Looked up from germline, CDR1 is LNHDA and CDR2 is SQIVND (reference sequence).

This clone was counted only a few times. V gene TRBV4-3 combines with J gene TRBJ2-4, with D unclear. Germline V CDR1 and CDR2: LGHNA, YSLEER. CDR3 length equals 13 residues. V gave up 3 bases and J gave up 7 bases, with 10 bases separating them. The CDR3 DNA sequence: TGCGCCAGCAGCCAGAGTGAGAGTAACATTCAGTACTTC. It specifies CASSQSESNIQYF.

Only a few counts were recorded for this clone. The J gene is TRBJ1-1, the V gene TRBV18; unclear D gene. The CDR3 is 17 amino acids. The germline CDR1 and CDR2 sequences are KGHSH and LQKENI. V lost 3 bases to trimming and J lost 0 bases, with 17 bases between them. CDR3 in DNA: TGTGCCAGCTCACCTACCGTAGGCCGTACCATGAACACTGAAGCTTTCTTT. Its protein product is CASSPTVGRTMNTEAFF. Filled out from reference TRBV18 and TRBJ1-1, the complete variable domain reads NAGVMQNPRHLVRRRGQEARLRCSPMKGHSHVYWYRQLPEEGLKFMVYLQKENIIDESGMPKERFSAEFPKEGPSILRIQQVVRGDSAAYFCASSPTVGRTMNTEAFFGQGTRLTVV.

About this clone: The identical CDR3 is also encoded by other nucleotide sequences in the sample. V usage is TRBV9 and J usage is TRBJ2-1, with D unclear. The V end was cut by 2 bases, the J end by 9 bases, with 21 bases between. The CDR3 has 16 residues. Germline CDR1 and CDR2: SGDLS and YYNGEE. The CDR3 is CASSVGVSVRNPEQFF. In nucleotides, the CDR3 is TGTGCCAGCAGCGTGGGTGTTTCGGTCCGCAATCCTGAGCAGTTCTTC.

The rearrangement joins TRBV7-2 to TRBJ2-7; weak D call: TRBD2 (6 bases). Germline V gives CDR1 SGHTA, CDR2 FQGNSA. V shed 1 base and J shed 2 bases, with 12 bases lying between them. The CDR3 has 15 residues. The CDR3 here is CASSLGEVSAYEQYF. CDR3 DNA: TGTGCCAGCAGCTTAGGGGAGGTTTCTGCCTACGAGCAGTACTTC.

The sample holds a few counts of this clone. This sequence joins TRBV5-1 and TRBJ2-1; 8 bases are a match to TRBD2. CDR1 and CDR2 from the germline V gene are SGHRS and YFSETQ. The CDR3 is 18 residues long. The ends lost 1 base at V and 1 base at J; junction bases unmatched: 10. The CDR3, as DNA: TGCGCCAGCAGCTTGAGTGGCACTAGCGGCCGTTCCTACAATGAGCAGTTCTTC. Its protein is CASSLSGTSGRSYNEQFF.

There are a few counts of this clone. J is TRBJ2-2 and V is TRBV5-1; 8 positions match TRBD1. CDR3 length: 15 residues. With V trimmed by 1 base and J by 4 bases, 3 bases remained unmatched. Germline CDR1 is SGHRS and CDR2 is YFSETQ. CDR3 DNA sequence: TGCGCCAGCAGCTTGAGGACAGGGCGCACCGGGGAGCTGTTTTTT. Encoded protein: CASSLRTGRTGELFF.

This clone showed up just a few times. CDR3 DNA sequence: TGTGCCAGCAGGGGCGGAGGGCCGATCGAGCAGTACTTC. It yields the protein CASRGGGPIEQYF. The rearrangement joins TRBV28 to TRBJ2-7, with a tentative D call TRBD2 (6 bases). The CDR3 totals 13 residues. Trimming stripped 6 bases from V and 6 bases from J, with 15 bases between. Germline V lookup: CDR1 MDHEN, CDR2 SYDVKM.

There are a few counts of this clone. V usage is TRBV29-1 and J usage is TRBJ1-1, with D possibly being TRBD1 (6 bases). Trimming took off 5 bases at V and 5 bases at J, with 12 bases between the two ends. There are 12 residues in the CDR3. Germline lookup yields CDR1 SQVTM and CDR2 ANQGSEA. The CDR3 DNA is TGCAGCGTTTCAACAGGGCGGACTGAAGCTTTCTTT. Translating gives CSVSTGRTEAFF. The entire variable domain, with the rest obtained from reference TRBV29-1 and TRBJ1-1, is as follows: SAVISQKPSRDICQRGTSLTIQCQVDSQVTMMFWYRQQPGQSLTLIATANQGSEATYESGFVIDKFPISRPNLTFSTLTVSNMSPEDSSIYLCSVSTGRTEAFFGQGTRLTVV.

V gene TRBV19 combines with J gene TRBJ2-7; D possibly matches TRBD1 or TRBD2 (5 bases each). CDR1 and CDR2 (germline): LNHDA, SQIVND (reference sequence). This CDR3 has 15 residues. V was clipped by 7 bases and J by 6 bases, with 22 bases between them. The DNA of the CDR3 is TGTGCCAGTACCACATCCGGGACGCCACCCTCCGAGCAGTACTTC. Protein sequence: CASTTSGTPPSEQYF.

This clone was detected only a few times. The rearrangement joins TRBV7-8 to TRBJ2-3, with 11 bases identical to TRBD2. The CDR3 extends over 16 amino acids. Germline V gives CDR1 SGHVS, CDR2 FQNEAQ. The junction had 5 bases not matched to a gene; V was cut back by 1 base and J by 5 bases. The CDR3 protein is CASSLGSGLAGDTQYF. The CDR3 coding sequence is TGTGCCAGCAGCTTAGGTTCCGGACTAGCGGGAGATACGCAGTATTTT.

The rearrangement uses TRBV9 and TRBJ1-4, with D perhaps TRBD1 (5 bases). CDR1 is SGDLS and CDR2 is YYNGEE in the germline V gene. The CDR3 length is 15 residues. The V gene lost 4 bases and the J gene lost 5 bases, with 15 bases spanning the gap. CDR3: CASSSHLGGNEKLFF. For the CDR3, the DNA is TGTGCCAGCAGCTCCCACTTGGGGGGAAATGAAAAACTGTTTTTT. Full variable domain (remainder filled in from reference TRBV9 and TRBJ1-4): DSGVTQTPKHLITATGQRVTLRCSPRSGDLSVYWYQQSLDQGLQFLIQYYNGEERAKGNILERFSAQQFPDLHSELNLSSLELGDSALYFCASSSHLGGNEKLFFGSGTQLSVL.

The gene calls are TRBV5-1 and TRBJ2-3; 12 bases are a match to TRBD2. The CDR3 has 16 amino acids. The J segment lost 2 bases and the V segment lost 4 bases, leaving 5 bases of the junction unmatched. Germline CDR1 reads SGHRS; CDR2 reads YFSETQ. In DNA form, the CDR3 reads TGCGCCAGCAGCCCTGGACTAGCGGGAAACACAGATACGCAGTATTTT. Translating it yields CASSPGLAGNTDTQYF.

J is TRBJ1-2 and V is TRBV28, with D tentatively TRBD1 (5 bases). Trimming cost V 5 bases and J 3 bases, with 13 bases left between them. From germline, CDR1 is MDHEN and CDR2 SYDVKM. The CDR3 sequence is 14 residues long. CDR3 loop: CASSLDSPYYGYTF. In DNA form, the CDR3 reads TGTGCCAGCAGTCTAGACAGCCCTTACTATGGCTACACCTTC.